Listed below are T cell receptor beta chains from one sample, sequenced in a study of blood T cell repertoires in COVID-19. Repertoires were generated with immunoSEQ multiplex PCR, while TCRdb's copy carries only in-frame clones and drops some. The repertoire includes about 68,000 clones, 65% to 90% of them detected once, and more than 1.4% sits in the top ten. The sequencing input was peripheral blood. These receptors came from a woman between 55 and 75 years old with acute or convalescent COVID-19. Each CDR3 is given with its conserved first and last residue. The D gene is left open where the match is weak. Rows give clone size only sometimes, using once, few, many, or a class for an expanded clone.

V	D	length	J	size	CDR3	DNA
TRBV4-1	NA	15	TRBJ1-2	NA	CASSQVPGGLSGYTF	TGCGCCAGCAGCCAAGTGCCGGGGGGCTTAAGTGGCTACACCTTC
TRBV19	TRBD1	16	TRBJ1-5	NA	CASSIGAGRGPQPQHF	TGTGCCAGTAGTATAGGGGCGGGCAGGGGGCCCCAGCCCCAGCATTTT
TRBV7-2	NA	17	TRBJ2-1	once	CASTRLPGGIGYNEQFF	TGTGCCAGCACCCGTTTGCCCGGCGGGATAGGCTACAATGAGCAGTTCTTC
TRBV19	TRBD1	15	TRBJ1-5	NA	CASSMIGLQGAAQHF	TGTGCCAGTAGTATGATCGGTTTACAGGGGGCCGCCCAGCATTTT
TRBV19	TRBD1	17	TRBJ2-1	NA	CASNAALDRGQNNEQFF	TGTGCCAGCAATGCGGCACTTGACAGGGGCCAAAACAATGAGCAGTTCTTC
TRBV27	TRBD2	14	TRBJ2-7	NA	CASSPRDYSYEQYF	TGTGCCAGCAGTCCCCGGGACTACTCCTACGAGCAGTACTTC
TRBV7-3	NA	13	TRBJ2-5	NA	CASSSTPEGTQYF	TGTGCCAGCAGCTCTACCCCCGAGGGGACCCAGTACTTC
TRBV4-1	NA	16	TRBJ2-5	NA	CASSQGRGSDQETQYF	TGCGCCAGCAGCCAAGGGAGGGGTTCCGACCAAGAGACCCAGTACTTC
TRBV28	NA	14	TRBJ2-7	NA	CASSLALETYEQYF	TGTGCCAGCAGTTTAGCCCTGGAGACCTACGAGCAGTACTTC
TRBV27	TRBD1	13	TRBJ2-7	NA	CASSLTGIYEQYF	TGTGCCAGCAGTCTGACAGGGATCTACGAGCAGTACTTC
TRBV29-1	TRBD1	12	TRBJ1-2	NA	CSARQGSYGYTF	TGCAGCGCCCGACAGGGCAGTTATGGCTACACCTTC
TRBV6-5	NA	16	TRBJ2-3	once	CASSSRRNPGADTQYF	TGTGCCAGCAGTTCCCGCAGGAATCCAGGGGCAGATACGCAGTATTTT
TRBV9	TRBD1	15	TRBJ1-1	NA	CASSAFQGARSEAFF	TGTGCCAGCAGCGCTTTCCAGGGGGCACGGTCTGAAGCTTTCTTT
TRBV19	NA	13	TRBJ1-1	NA	CASSIKGQAEAFF	TGTGCCAGTAGTATAAAGGGGCAGGCTGAAGCTTTCTTT
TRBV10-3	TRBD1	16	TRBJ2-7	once	CAISTRGQTVSYEQYF	TGTGCCATCAGCACCAGGGGACAGACCGTTTCCTACGAGCAGTACTTC
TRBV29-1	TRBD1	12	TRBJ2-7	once	CSVRQGAGEQYF	TGCAGCGTAAGACAGGGGGCTGGAGAGCAGTACTTC
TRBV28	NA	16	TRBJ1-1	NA	CASTPSKGLSNTEAFF	TGTGCCAGCACACCCAGTAAGGGACTGTCGAACACTGAAGCTTTCTTT
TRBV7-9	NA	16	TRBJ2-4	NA	CASSPRTSGAKNIQYF	TGTGCCAGCAGCCCGAGGACTTCGGGGGCCAAAAACATTCAGTACTTC
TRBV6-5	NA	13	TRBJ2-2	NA	CASTLVSGGELFF	TGTGCCAGCACCTTGGTCAGCGGCGGGGAGCTGTTTTTT
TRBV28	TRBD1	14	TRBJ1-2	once	CASSENGQVYGYTF	TGTGCCAGCAGTGAGAATGGACAGGTCTATGGCTACACCTTC
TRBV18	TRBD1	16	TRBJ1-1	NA	CASSSQGKGAQPEAFF	TGTGCCAGCTCATCGCAGGGGAAGGGGGCTCAGCCTGAAGCTTTCTTT
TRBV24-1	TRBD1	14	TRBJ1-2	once	CATSDSRGPGGYTF	TGTGCCACCAGTGATTCCAGGGGGCCTGGTGGCTACACCTTC
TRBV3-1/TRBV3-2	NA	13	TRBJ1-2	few	CASSRRQEDGYTF	TGTGCCAGCAGCCGACGACAGGAGGATGGCTACACCTTC
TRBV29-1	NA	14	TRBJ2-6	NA	CSVREGSGANVLTF	TGCAGCGTCCGAGAGGGCTCTGGGGCCAACGTCCTGACTTTC
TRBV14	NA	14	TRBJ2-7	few	CASSHGKGLYEQYF	TGTGCCAGCAGCCACGGGAAAGGGCTCTACGAGCAGTACTTC
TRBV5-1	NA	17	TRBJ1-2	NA	CASSLSNPAGGPRGYTF	TGCGCCAGCAGCTTGAGCAATCCGGCGGGGGGCCCCCGTGGCTACACCTTC
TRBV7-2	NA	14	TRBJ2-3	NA	CASSLGVAPDTQYF	TGTGCCAGCAGCTTAGGAGTAGCGCCAGATACGCAGTATTTT
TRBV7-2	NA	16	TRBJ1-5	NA	CASSPQGAGLNQPQHF	TGTGCCAGCAGCCCCCAAGGGGCAGGGTTAAATCAGCCCCAGCATTTT
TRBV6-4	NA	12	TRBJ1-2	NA	CASSDSIFGYTF	TGTGCCAGCAGTGACTCTATTTTTGGCTACACCTTC
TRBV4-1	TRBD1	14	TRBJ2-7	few	CASSLGQGAYEQYF	TGCGCCAGCAGCCTAGGACAGGGGGCGTACGAGCAGTACTTC
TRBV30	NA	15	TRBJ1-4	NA	CAWTSYGVEDEKLFF	TGTGCCTGGACTAGCTACGGAGTCGAGGATGAAAAACTGTTTTTT
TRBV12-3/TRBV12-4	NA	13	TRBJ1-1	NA	CASSDDRFGEAFF	TGTGCCAGCAGTGACGACAGGTTCGGTGAAGCTTTCTTT
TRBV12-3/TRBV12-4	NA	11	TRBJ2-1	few	CASTSVREQFF	TGTGCCAGCACCTCCGTGCGGGAGCAGTTCTTC
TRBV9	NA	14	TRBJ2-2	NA	CASSLTLVTGELFF	TGTGCCAGCAGTCTAACACTAGTGACCGGGGAGCTGTTTTTT
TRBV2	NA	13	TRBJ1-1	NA	CASSFGMNTEAFF	TGTGCCAGCAGTTTTGGCATGAACACTGAAGCTTTCTTT
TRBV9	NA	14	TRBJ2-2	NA	CASAAVANTGELFF	TGTGCCAGCGCGGCCGTTGCGAACACCGGGGAGCTGTTTTTT
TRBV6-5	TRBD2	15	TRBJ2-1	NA	CASRASSGRTNEQFF	TGTGCCAGCAGGGCCTCTAGCGGGAGAACCAATGAGCAGTTCTTC
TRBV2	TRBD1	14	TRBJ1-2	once	CASSDRGQWNGYTF	TGTGCCAGCAGTGACAGGGGGCAATGGAATGGCTACACCTTC
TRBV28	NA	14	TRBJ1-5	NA	CASRGVMGNQPQHF	TGTGCCAGCAGAGGGGTAATGGGCAATCAGCCCCAGCATTTT
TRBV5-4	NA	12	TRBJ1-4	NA	CASSPGGEKLFF	TGTGCCAGCAGCCCCGGGGGTGAAAAACTGTTTTTT
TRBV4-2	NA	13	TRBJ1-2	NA	CASSSQAGGGYTF	TGTGCCAGCAGCTCCCAGGCGGGGGGAGGCTACACCTTC
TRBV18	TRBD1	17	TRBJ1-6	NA	CASSRAGTGLSNSPLHF	TGTGCCAGCTCGCGCGCCGGGACAGGGCTTTCTAATTCACCCCTCCACTTT
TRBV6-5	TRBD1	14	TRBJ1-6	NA	CASTRGRIDSPLHF	TGTGCCAGCACCAGGGGGCGGATCGATTCACCCCTCCACTTT
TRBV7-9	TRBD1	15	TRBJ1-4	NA	CASLRQGGRGEKLFF	TGTGCCAGCCTGCGACAGGGAGGCCGTGGTGAAAAACTGTTTTTT
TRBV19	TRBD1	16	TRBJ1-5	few	CASSGPKDRDIQPQHF	TGTGCCAGTAGTGGACCCAAGGACAGGGATATTCAGCCCCAGCATTTT
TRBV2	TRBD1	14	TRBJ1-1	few	CASSEDRGSTEAFF	TGTGCCAGCAGTGAAGACAGGGGGAGCACTGAAGCTTTCTTT
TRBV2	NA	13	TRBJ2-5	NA	CASISLVGETQYF	TGTGCCAGCATTTCACTAGTTGGAGAGACCCAGTACTTC
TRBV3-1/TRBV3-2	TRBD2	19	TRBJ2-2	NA	CASSQPPSGGSGLTGELFF	TGTGCCAGCAGCCAGCCCCCTAGCGGCGGGAGCGGTCTCACCGGGGAGCTGTTTTTT
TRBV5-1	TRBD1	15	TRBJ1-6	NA	CASSFRDRDNSPLHF	TGCGCCAGCAGCTTCCGGGACAGGGATAATTCACCCCTCCACTTT
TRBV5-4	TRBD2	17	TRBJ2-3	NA	CASSHRLAGGSTDTQYF	TGTGCCAGCAGTCATCGACTAGCGGGGGGCAGCACAGATACGCAGTATTTT
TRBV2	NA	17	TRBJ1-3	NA	CASSDGDSGPSGNTIYF	TGTGCCAGCAGTGATGGGGACTCGGGACCCTCTGGAAACACCATATATTTT
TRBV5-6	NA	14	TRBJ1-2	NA	CASRSGSLGYGYTF	TGTGCCAGCAGGTCCGGGTCGTTAGGCTATGGCTACACCTTC
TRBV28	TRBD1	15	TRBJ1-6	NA	CASRRTGALNSPLHF	TGTGCCAGCAGGCGGACAGGGGCGCTCAATTCACCCCTCCACTTT
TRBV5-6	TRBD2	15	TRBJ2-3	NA	CASSEAGGVTDTQYF	TGTGCCAGCAGCGAAGCGGGGGGGGTTACAGATACGCAGTATTTT
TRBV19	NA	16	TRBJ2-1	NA	CASSTGTRSSYNEQFF	TGTGCCAGTAGTACGGGGACTCGAAGCTCCTACAATGAGCAGTTCTTC
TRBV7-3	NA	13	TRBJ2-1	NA	CASSLETRNEQFF	TGTGCCAGCAGCTTAGAAACACGCAATGAGCAGTTCTTC
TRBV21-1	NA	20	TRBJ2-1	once	CASSNLPAGGPVGTYNEQFF	TGTGCCAGCAGCAATCTTCCAGCGGGAGGGCCCGTGGGTACCTACAATGAGCAGTTCTTC
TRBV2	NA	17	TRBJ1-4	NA	CASSEAPGYATNEKLFF	TGTGCCAGCAGTGAAGCGCCGGGTTATGCAACTAATGAAAAACTGTTTTTT
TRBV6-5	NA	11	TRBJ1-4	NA	CASSYREKLFF	TGTGCCAGCAGTTACCGTGAAAAACTGTTTTTT
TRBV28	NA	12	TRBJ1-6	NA	CASSLVGGALHF	TGTGCCAGCAGTTTGGTGGGGGGAGCCCTCCACTTT